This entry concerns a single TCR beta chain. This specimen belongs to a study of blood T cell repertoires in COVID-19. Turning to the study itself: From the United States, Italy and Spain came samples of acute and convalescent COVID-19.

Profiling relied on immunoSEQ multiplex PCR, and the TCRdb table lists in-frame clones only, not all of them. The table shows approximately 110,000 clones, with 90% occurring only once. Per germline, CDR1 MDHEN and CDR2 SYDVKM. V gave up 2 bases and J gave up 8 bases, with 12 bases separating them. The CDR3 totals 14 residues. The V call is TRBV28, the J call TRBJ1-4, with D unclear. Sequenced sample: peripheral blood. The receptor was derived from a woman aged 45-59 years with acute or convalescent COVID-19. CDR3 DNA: TGTGCCAGCAGTTTAGGCGGCCCTTCGGAAAAACTGTTTTTT. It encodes CASSLGGPSEKLFF.